The TCR beta chain under discussion was sequenced for a study of control samples from healthy donors and cancer patients. From germline, CDR1 is MNHEY and CDR2 SVGAGI. Trimming removed 6 bases from V and 7 bases from J, with 19 bases in between. The CDR3 has 15 residues. This table comes from immunoSEQ multiplex PCR, and its TCRdb copy is limited to in-frame clones, with some not included. This table holds 95,000 to 150,000 clones, around 88% found once. The TCR sequence derives from a man aged 35 to 55 in good health. This chain links TRBV6-5 with TRBJ1-5; D uncertain. The specimen was blood. CDR3 residues: CASRNLWGGEQPQHF. CDR3 coding DNA: TGTGCCAGCAGGAATCTATGGGGAGGCGAACAGCCCCAGCATTTT.